This T cell receptor beta chain was sequenced for a study of shared clonotypes between healthy human individuals. The study, taken as a whole, reports: Specimens sampled were limited to blood, with tissue repertoires likely differing. Rarefaction exposed incomplete sorted-subset sequencing despite large depth.

Naive-designated CD8 cells lacked CD45RO, were positively enriched for CCR7, and omitted terminally differentiated effector memory CD45RA+ cells. The donors, all of them Caucasian adults, lived in Nashville, Tennessee. V was pared by 3 bases and J by 1 base, with 12 bases between. CDR3 size: 15 residues. The V gene's germline CDR1 is SGHAT and CDR2 FQNNGV. With regard to this clone: The antigen is unknown.

Measured with immunoSEQ multiplex PCR; TCRdb has only the in-frame clones, and not every one. The table includes hundreds of thousands of clones, roughly 96% detected once. The receptor was isolated from a man younger than 45 in good health. The chain joins TRBV11-2 to TRBJ1-1; no definite D call. Input material: naive CD8+ T cells sorted from blood. CDR3 coding DNA: TGTGCCAGCAGCTTCGGAGGGATCAGGAACACTGAAGCTTTCTTT. Residues: CASSFGGIRNTEAFF.